This is a list of T cell receptor beta chains from one sample in a study of cytomegalovirus exposure and HLA in healthy donors. Assay used: immunoSEQ multiplex PCR; TCRdb lists only in-frame clones, some missing. The table records approximately 100,000 clones, roughly three quarters of them present only once. Material for sequencing was PBMCs. Every receptor here comes from a female donor in good health and CMV-seropositive. The CDR3 runs from the conserved cysteine through the conserved F or W. Each record gives: D gene, clone size, J gene, V gene, CDR3 DNA, CDR3 protein. A D gene is named only where the DNA matches it firmly. Clone size is shown for a subset of rows, as once, few, many or a class of expanded clone.

TRBD1,.,TRBJ2-3,TRBV11-2,TGTGCCAGCACCCAGGGGGCTTCCACAGATACGCAGTATTTT,CASTQGASTDTQYF
TRBD1,.,TRBJ2-7,TRBV10-1,TGCGCCAGCAGCCGGGACAGGGACCACGAGCAGTACTTC,CASSRDRDHEQYF
.,.,TRBJ1-2,TRBV7-9,TGTGCCAGCAGGGGAGGGGTTGGCTACACCTTC,CASRGGVGYTF
TRBD2,.,TRBJ2-2,TRBV7-2,TGTGCCAGCAGCCTAGCCCCGACTAGCGGTATCACCGGGGAGCTGTTTTTT,CASSLAPTSGITGELFF
TRBD2,few,TRBJ2-7,TRBV4-1,TGCGCCAGCAGCCAAGACCCCCGTAGCGGGGGTAACTCCTACGAGCAGTACTTC,CASSQDPRSGGNSYEQYF
TRBD1,few,TRBJ1-3,TRBV2,TGTGCCAGCGAGGGCAGGGGGCTTGGAAACACCATATATTTT,CASEGRGLGNTIYF
TRBD1,.,TRBJ2-7,TRBV5-1,TGCGCCAGCAGCTTGGACAGGGGGCGCAACGAGCAGTACTTC,CASSLDRGRNEQYF
.,.,TRBJ2-1,TRBV29-1,TGCAGCGTAGAAAGAGGGTACAATGAGCAGTTCTTC,CSVERGYNEQFF
.,.,TRBJ2-7,TRBV2,TGTGCCAGCATTAGTAGCCGCTACGAGCAGTACTTC,CASISSRYEQYF
TRBD1,.,TRBJ2-7,TRBV5-4,TGTGCCAGCAGCTTGGCCGGGGGACAGGGGAACTACGAGCAGTACTTC,CASSLAGGQGNYEQYF
.,few,TRBJ1-2,TRBV19,TGTGCCAGTAGTACCTACAGGGAAGGGGGCTACACCTTC,CASSTYREGGYTF
.,once,TRBJ2-1,TRBV11-2,TGTGCCAGCAGCTTAGTTGGTAGCTCCTACAATGAGCAGTTCTTC,CASSLVGSSYNEQFF
TRBD1,few,TRBJ1-1,TRBV11-3,TGTGCCAGCAGCGCCTCCGGGACAGGGAACACTGAAGCTTTCTTT,CASSASGTGNTEAFF
.,.,TRBJ2-1,TRBV5-1,TGCGCCAGCAGCTTTAGCGGTAATGAGCAGTTCTTC,CASSFSGNEQFF
.,.,TRBJ1-2,TRBV6-1,TGTGCCAGCAGTAATTCAGGGTATGGCTACACCTTC,CASSNSGYGYTF
.,once,TRBJ1-6,TRBV15,TGTGCCACCAGCACGGAGGGTTTCGGCAATTCACCCCTCCACTTT,CATSTEGFGNSPLHF
TRBD1,.,TRBJ1-2,TRBV6-5,TGTGCCAGCAACTTCGGACAGGGCTCCGTCGGGGGCTACACCTTC,CASNFGQGSVGGYTF
.,.,TRBJ1-6,TRBV25-1,TGTGCCAGCAGTAACCAGGGTGAGGTTGATCGTCTCCACTTT,CASSNQGEVDRLHF
.,.,TRBJ1-2,TRBV7-2,TGTGCCAGCGGGCCTTCGGGGGAGGATTATGGCTACACCTTC,CASGPSGEDYGYTF
TRBD1,.,TRBJ1-1,TRBV7-9,TGTGCCAGCAGCGCCCGACAGGGCTTGGGCACTGAAGCTTTCTTT,CASSARQGLGTEAFF
.,.,TRBJ1-5,TRBV5-3,TGTGCCAGAAGCTTGGCGAGAGCCATATATCAGCCCCAGCATTTT,CARSLARAIYQPQHF
TRBD1,.,TRBJ1-2,TRBV14,TGTGCCAGCAGCCAAGCCAGGACAGGACCCCGGGGCTACACCTTC,CASSQARTGPRGYTF
TRBD1,.,TRBJ2-7,TRBV7-9,TGTTCCAGCAGCCCAAACAGGGGGACTTCCTACGAGCAGTACTTC,CSSSPNRGTSYEQYF
.,.,TRBJ1-1,TRBV5-4,TGTGCCAGCAGCCAGCCAGGGATGTTTGACACTGAAGCTTTCTTT,CASSQPGMFDTEAFF
TRBD2,.,TRBJ2-1,TRBV2,TGTGCCAGCAGTGGAGGACTAGCGGCCTACAATGAGCAGTTCTTC,CASSGGLAAYNEQFF
TRBD1,.,TRBJ2-7,TRBV7-2,TGTGCCAGCAGATCCCGACAGGGGGCCGCCTCCTACGAGCAGTACTTC,CASRSRQGAASYEQYF
TRBD1,.,TRBJ2-6,TRBV7-6,TGTGCCAGCAGCCAAGACAGGGCCCTGAGCTCTGGGGCCAACGGCCTGACTTTC,CASSQDRALSSGANGLTF
.,.,TRBJ2-4,TRBV30,TGTGCCTGGAGTCTGGGAGTAGCCAAAAACATTCAGTACTTC,CAWSLGVAKNIQYF
TRBD2,.,TRBJ2-1,TRBV2,TGTGCCACCCTAAGGGGCGGGGGGGCTCGCGAGCAGTTCTTC,CATLRGGGAREQFF
TRBD1,.,TRBJ2-5,TRBV6-1,TGTGCCAGCACCCGGACAGGGGTGGAAGAGACCCAGTACTTC,CASTRTGVEETQYF
.,.,TRBJ2-5,TRBV7-2,TGTGCCAGCAGTCGCGGAGGTTACAAAGAGACCCAGTACTTC,CASSRGGYKETQYF
.,.,TRBJ2-6,TRBV5-1,TGCGCCAGCAGCGAGGGAGCTGGGGCCAACGTCCTGACTTTC,CASSEGAGANVLTF
TRBD1,.,TRBJ1-3,TRBV7-8,TGTGCCAGCAGCACTCAGGGGGGAGCTGGAAACACCATATATTTT,CASSTQGGAGNTIYF
.,.,TRBJ2-7,TRBV6-6,TGTGCCACCGCACAGGTGGGGTACGAGCAGTACTTC,CATAQVGYEQYF
.,.,TRBJ2-7,TRBV30,TGTGCCTGGAGTAGGGGGCTAGCGTACGAGCAGTACTTC,CAWSRGLAYEQYF
.,.,TRBJ1-2,TRBV5-5,TGTGCCAGCAGCTTGGAATCAGCGGTCTATAGCTACACCTTC,CASSLESAVYSYTF
TRBD1,.,TRBJ2-7,TRBV5-1,TGCGCCAGTTCCACAGCCCGGACAGGGTCCTACGAGCAGTACTTC,CASSTARTGSYEQYF
TRBD2,.,TRBJ2-1,TRBV2,TGTGCCACCAGGACTAGCGGGATGTTTGTAGATGAGCAGTTCTTC,CATRTSGMFVDEQFF
TRBD1,.,TRBJ1-6,TRBV9,TGTGCCAGCAGCGTACGGGACAGCGATTCACCCCTCCACTTT,CASSVRDSDSPLHF
.,.,TRBJ2-2,TRBV7-6,TGTGCCAGCAGCTTAGTCGGTACTTCGAACACCGGGGGGCTGTTTTTT,CASSLVGTSNTGGLFF
.,.,TRBJ2-7,TRBV25-1,TGTGCCAGCAGCCCGGGGTCCGTGGCGACCTACGAGCAGTACTTC,CASSPGSVATYEQYF
.,.,TRBJ1-5,TRBV7-9,TGTGCCAGCAGCTTAGCTGCGGGGTCTGGCAATCAGCCCCAGCATTTT,CASSLAAGSGNQPQHF
.,.,TRBJ2-5,TRBV5-4,TGTGCCAGCAGCCCTGGGCCATCTGAGTCGCTAGAGACCCAGTACTTC,CASSPGPSESLETQYF
.,once,TRBJ2-1,TRBV9,TGTGCCAGCAGCGTAGAAGTGCTCGGTGAGCAGTTCTTC,CASSVEVLGEQFF
TRBD1,.,TRBJ1-2,TRBV18,TGTGCCAGCTCGTCGATTGGACAGGGCGATGGCTACACCTTC,CASSSIGQGDGYTF
.,many,TRBJ1-1,TRBV6-5,TGTGCCAGCAGTTCGGACGTAACGGGGAGAGCTTTCTTT,CASSSDVTGRAFF
TRBD1,once,TRBJ2-7,TRBV18,TGTGCCAGCTCACCTTCGATTGGACAGGCCTACGAGCAGTACTTC,CASSPSIGQAYEQYF
TRBD1,.,TRBJ1-2,TRBV5-6,TGTGCCAGCAGCCCGTGGGACAGATTTACTAACTATGGCTACACCTTC,CASSPWDRFTNYGYTF
.,once,TRBJ2-6,TRBV19,TGTGCCAGTAGTATTTATCCGGGGTCAACTGGGGCCAACGTCCTGACTTTC,CASSIYPGSTGANVLTF
TRBD1,.,TRBJ1-3,TRBV5-1,TGCGCCAGCAGCCTGACAGGGTATGGAAACACCATATATTTT,CASSLTGYGNTIYF
.,.,TRBJ2-2,TRBV2,TGTGCCAGCGGCAAGGACGGACTTTACACCGGGGAGCTGTTTTTT,CASGKDGLYTGELFF
TRBD2,.,TRBJ2-1,TRBV15,TGTGCCACCAGCAGAGACTGGTCTAGCGGGAATCATGAGCAGTTCTTC,CATSRDWSSGNHEQFF
.,.,TRBJ1-1,TRBV7-9,TGTGCCAGCAGCTTAGTCTTCCACAGTCTTGAAGCTTTCTTT,CASSLVFHSLEAFF
.,.,TRBJ1-2,TRBV5-4,TGTGCCAGCAGCTTGGACTTCTATGGCTACACCTTC,CASSLDFYGYTF
TRBD2,.,TRBJ2-2,TRBV7-9,TGTGCCAGCAGCCCGGGACTAGCGAGCACCGGGGAGCTGTTTTTT,CASSPGLASTGELFF